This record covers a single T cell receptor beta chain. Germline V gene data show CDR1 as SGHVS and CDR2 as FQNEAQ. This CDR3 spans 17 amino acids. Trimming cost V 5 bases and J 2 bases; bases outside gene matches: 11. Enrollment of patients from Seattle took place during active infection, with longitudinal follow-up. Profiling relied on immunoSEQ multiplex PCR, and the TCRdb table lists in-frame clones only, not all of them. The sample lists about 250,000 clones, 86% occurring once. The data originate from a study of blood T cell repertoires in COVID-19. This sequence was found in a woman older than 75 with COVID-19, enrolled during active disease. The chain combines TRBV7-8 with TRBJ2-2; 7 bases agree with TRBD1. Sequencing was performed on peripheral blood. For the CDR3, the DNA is TGTGCCAGCAGCCCCCCCTTTAGGGACAGAAACACCGGGGAGCTGTTTTTT. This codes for CASSPPFRDRNTGELFF.